The rows below give T cell receptor beta chains drawn from one sample of a study of blood T cell repertoires in COVID-19. Profiled with immunoSEQ multiplex PCR; TCRdb holds only in-frame clones, not every one. This repertoire shows about 130,000 clones, approximately 84% found once; its top ten account for about 13%. The sample was peripheral blood. The receptors originated from a human donor in a cohort sampled during active COVID-19. Both conserved end residues are part of each CDR3. The D gene is left open where the match is weak. A row's size may be missing; if present it is once, few, many or a size class.

V gene: TRBV15
clone size: .
J gene: TRBJ2-3
CDR3 length: 15
D gene: TRBD1
CDR3 protein: CATSDRAASTDTQYF
CDR3 DNA: TGTGCCACCAGCGACAGGGCTGCTAGCACAGATACGCAGTATTTT

V gene: TRBV4-1
clone size: .
J gene: TRBJ1-2
CDR3 length: 15
D gene: TRBD1
CDR3 protein: CASSRQDREEGGYTF
CDR3 DNA: TGCGCCAGCAGCCGACAAGACAGGGAAGAGGGTGGCTACACCTTC

V gene: TRBV27
clone size: .
J gene: TRBJ2-2
CDR3 length: 17
D gene: TRBD1
CDR3 protein: CASSSMTGTGNTGELFF
CDR3 DNA: TGTGCCAGCAGTTCCATGACCGGGACAGGGAACACCGGGGAGCTGTTTTTT

V gene: TRBV5-1
clone size: .
J gene: TRBJ2-1
CDR3 length: 15
D gene: TRBD2
CDR3 protein: CASSLEGTRYNEQFF
CDR3 DNA: TGCGCCAGCAGCTTGGAAGGGACTAGATACAATGAGCAGTTCTTC

V gene: TRBV11-2
clone size: .
J gene: TRBJ2-7
CDR3 length: 13
D gene: .
CDR3 protein: CASSFGMPYEQYF
CDR3 DNA: TGTGCCAGCAGCTTCGGGATGCCCTACGAGCAGTACTTC

V gene: TRBV5-4
clone size: .
J gene: TRBJ1-1
CDR3 length: 14
D gene: TRBD1
CDR3 protein: CASSRQGMNTEAFF
CDR3 DNA: TGTGCCAGCAGTCGACAGGGCATGAACACTGAAGCTTTCTTT

V gene: TRBV6-5
clone size: once
J gene: TRBJ2-7
CDR3 length: 11
D gene: TRBD2
CDR3 protein: CASRREGEQYF
CDR3 DNA: TGTGCCAGCAGAAGGGAGGGCGAGCAGTACTTC

V gene: TRBV7-8
clone size: .
J gene: TRBJ2-7
CDR3 length: 16
D gene: TRBD2
CDR3 protein: CASSWLRVAGGHEQYF
CDR3 DNA: TGTGCCAGCAGCTGGCTGAGGGTGGCGGGGGGGCACGAGCAGTACTTC

V gene: TRBV5-1
clone size: .
J gene: TRBJ2-6
CDR3 length: 16
D gene: .
CDR3 protein: CASSERAVSGANVLTF
CDR3 DNA: TGCGCCAGCTCGGAGAGGGCGGTCTCTGGGGCCAACGTCCTGACTTTC

V gene: TRBV27
clone size: .
J gene: TRBJ1-2
CDR3 length: 13
D gene: .
CDR3 protein: CASSSGLIRSYTF
CDR3 DNA: TGTGCCAGCAGTTCGGGTCTAATTCGGAGCTACACCTTC

V gene: TRBV7-9
clone size: many
J gene: TRBJ1-1
CDR3 length: 14
D gene: .
CDR3 protein: CASSLQQENTEAFF
CDR3 DNA: TGTGCCAGCAGCTTACAACAAGAGAACACTGAAGCTTTCTTT

V gene: TRBV5-6
clone size: few
J gene: TRBJ2-3
CDR3 length: 17
D gene: TRBD2
CDR3 protein: CASSLAGTSGLTDTQYF
CDR3 DNA: TGTGCCAGCAGCTTGGCGGGGACTAGCGGACTCACAGATACGCAGTATTTT

V gene: TRBV4-1
clone size: .
J gene: TRBJ2-7
CDR3 length: 16
D gene: .
CDR3 protein: CASSQVIRGAHDEQYF
CDR3 DNA: TGCGCCAGCAGCCAAGTTATCCGGGGGGCCCATGACGAGCAGTACTTC

V gene: TRBV12-3/TRBV12-4
clone size: .
J gene: TRBJ2-2
CDR3 length: 13
D gene: .
CDR3 protein: CASSLSDTGELFF
CDR3 DNA: TGTGCCAGCAGTTTATCAGACACCGGGGAGCTGTTTTTT

V gene: TRBV5-1
clone size: .
J gene: TRBJ1-3
CDR3 length: 14
D gene: .
CDR3 protein: CASSADSSGNTIYF
CDR3 DNA: TGCGCCAGCAGCGCTGACAGCTCTGGAAACACCATATATTTT

V gene: TRBV7-9
clone size: .
J gene: TRBJ1-4
CDR3 length: 14
D gene: .
CDR3 protein: CASSLGQANEKLFF
CDR3 DNA: TGTGCCAGCAGCTTGGGGCAGGCTAATGAAAAACTGTTTTTT

V gene: TRBV5-1
clone size: .
J gene: TRBJ1-2
CDR3 length: 15
D gene: .
CDR3 protein: CASTPLLRGRDGYTF
CDR3 DNA: TGCGCCAGCACCCCCCTGTTGAGGGGGAGAGATGGCTACACCTTC

V gene: TRBV19
clone size: .
J gene: TRBJ2-2
CDR3 length: 13
D gene: .
CDR3 protein: CASTDRNTGELFF
CDR3 DNA: TGTGCCAGTACGGACAGGAACACCGGGGAGCTGTTTTTT

V gene: TRBV7-3
clone size: .
J gene: TRBJ1-3
CDR3 length: 15
D gene: TRBD1
CDR3 protein: CASSSSGGTGNTIYF
CDR3 DNA: TGTGCCAGCAGCTCATCAGGGGGCACTGGAAACACCATATATTTT

V gene: TRBV3-1/TRBV3-2
clone size: .
J gene: TRBJ2-7
CDR3 length: 17
D gene: TRBD2
CDR3 protein: CASSQAGLVPRSYEQYF
CDR3 DNA: TGTGCCAGCAGCCAAGCCGGACTAGTTCCTAGGTCCTACGAGCAGTACTTC